This TCR beta chain was recorded in a study of blood T cell repertoires in COVID-19. As for the study in general: In each case, the material was cDNA or gDNA derived from T cells, B-cell-depleted T cells, or PBMCs.

Sequencing was performed with immunoSEQ multiplex PCR; in TCRdb, only in-frame clones are kept and a portion is missing. The sample carries about 98,000 clones, approximately 79% recorded once. The V gene lost 1 base and the J gene lost 3 bases, with 10 bases spanning the gap. CDR1 and CDR2 from the germline V gene are SGHVS and FQNEAQ. The CDR3 extends over 14 amino acids. The sequence derives from a man between 65 and 85 years old with active or convalescent COVID-19. The V and J genes are TRBV7-8 and TRBJ2-7; D is uncertain. The specimen sequenced was peripheral blood. The CDR3 protein is CASSLGPQDYEQYF. DNA of the CDR3: TGTGCCAGCAGCTTAGGCCCTCAGGACTACGAGCAGTACTTC.